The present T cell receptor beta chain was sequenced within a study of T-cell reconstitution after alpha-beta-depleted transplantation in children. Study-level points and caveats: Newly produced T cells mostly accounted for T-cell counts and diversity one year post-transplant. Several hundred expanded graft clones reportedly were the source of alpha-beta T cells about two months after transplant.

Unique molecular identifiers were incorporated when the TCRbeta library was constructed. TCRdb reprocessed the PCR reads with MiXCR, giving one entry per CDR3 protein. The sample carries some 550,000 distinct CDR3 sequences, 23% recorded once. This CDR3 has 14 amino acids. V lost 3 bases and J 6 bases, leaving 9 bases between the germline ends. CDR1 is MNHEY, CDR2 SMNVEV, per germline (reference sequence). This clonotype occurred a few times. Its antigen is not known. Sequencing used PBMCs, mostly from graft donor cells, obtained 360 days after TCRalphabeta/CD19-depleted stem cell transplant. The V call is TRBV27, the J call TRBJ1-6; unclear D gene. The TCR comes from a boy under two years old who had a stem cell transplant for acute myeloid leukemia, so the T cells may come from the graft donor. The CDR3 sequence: CASSFAGLNSPLHF. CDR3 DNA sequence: TGTGCCAGCAGTTTCGCCGGGCTTAATTCACCCCTCCACTTT.